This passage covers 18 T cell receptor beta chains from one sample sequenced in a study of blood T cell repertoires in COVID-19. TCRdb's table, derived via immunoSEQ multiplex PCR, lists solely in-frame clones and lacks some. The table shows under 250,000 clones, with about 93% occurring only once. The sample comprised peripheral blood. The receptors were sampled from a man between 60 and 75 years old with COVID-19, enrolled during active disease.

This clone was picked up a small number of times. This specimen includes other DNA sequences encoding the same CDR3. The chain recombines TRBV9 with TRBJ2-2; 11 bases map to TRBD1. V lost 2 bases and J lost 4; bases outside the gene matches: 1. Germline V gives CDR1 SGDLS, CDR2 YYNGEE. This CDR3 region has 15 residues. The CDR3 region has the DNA TGTGCCAGCAGCGTGGGACAGGGGGGCACCGGGGAGCTGTTTTTT. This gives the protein CASSVGQGGTGELFF.

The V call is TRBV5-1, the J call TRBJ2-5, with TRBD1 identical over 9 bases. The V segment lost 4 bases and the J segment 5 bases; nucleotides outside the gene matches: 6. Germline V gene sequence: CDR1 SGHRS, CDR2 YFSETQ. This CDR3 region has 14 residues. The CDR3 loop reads CASSPGTGRETQYF. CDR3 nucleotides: TGCGCCAGCAGCCCCGGGACAGGGAGGGAGACCCAGTACTTC.

DNA for the CDR3: TGTGCCAGTAGTATAGATCATGGGGGACAGGGCGTTCGTGGAGATGGCTACACCTTC. This sequence encodes CASSIDHGGQGVRGDGYTF. V is TRBV19 and J is TRBJ1-2; 9 bases align to TRBD1. Germline CDR1 LNHDA, CDR2 SQIVND (reference sequence). The CDR3 covers 19 residues. Trimming at V came to 0 bases and at J to 6 bases, leaving 17 bases not matched to a gene.

The CDR3: CASSSPLTSGTDTQYF. In nucleotides, the CDR3 is TGTGCCAGCAGTTCCCCTCTGACTAGCGGTACAGATACGCAGTATTTT. V gene TRBV6-6 combines with J gene TRBJ2-3; 9 nucleotides agree with TRBD2. V lost 4 bases and J lost 3; bases outside the gene matches: 8. The CDR3 covers 16 residues. From germline, CDR1 is MNHNY and CDR2 SVGAGI (reference sequence).

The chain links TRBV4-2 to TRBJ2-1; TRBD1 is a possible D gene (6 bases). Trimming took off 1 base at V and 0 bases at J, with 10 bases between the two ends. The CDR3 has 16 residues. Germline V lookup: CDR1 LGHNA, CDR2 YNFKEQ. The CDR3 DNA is TGTGCCAGCAGCCAAGTCACAGGGAGCTCCTACAATGAGCAGTTCTTC. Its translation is CASSQVTGSSYNEQFF.

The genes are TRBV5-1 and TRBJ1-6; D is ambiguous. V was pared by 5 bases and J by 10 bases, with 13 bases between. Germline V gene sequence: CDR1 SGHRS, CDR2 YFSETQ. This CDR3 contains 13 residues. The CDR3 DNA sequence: TGCGCCAGCAGGGGAGCCGCGCGATCACCCCTCCACTTT. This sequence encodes CASRGAARSPLHF.

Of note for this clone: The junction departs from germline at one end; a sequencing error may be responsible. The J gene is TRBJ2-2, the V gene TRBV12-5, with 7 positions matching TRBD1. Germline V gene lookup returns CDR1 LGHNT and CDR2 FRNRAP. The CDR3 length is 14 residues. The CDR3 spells CASGSGRGPGELFF. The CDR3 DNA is TGTGCTAGCGGTTCGGGTAGGGGGCCCGGGGAGCTGTTTTTT.

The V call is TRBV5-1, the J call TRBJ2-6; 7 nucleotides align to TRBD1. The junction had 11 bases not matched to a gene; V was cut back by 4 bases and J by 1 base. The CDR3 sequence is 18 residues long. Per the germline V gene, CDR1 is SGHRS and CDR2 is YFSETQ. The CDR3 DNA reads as TGCGCCAGCAGCGGGACAGTATTATCACAGTCTGGGGCCAACGTCCTGACTTTC. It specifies CASSGTVLSQSGANVLTF.

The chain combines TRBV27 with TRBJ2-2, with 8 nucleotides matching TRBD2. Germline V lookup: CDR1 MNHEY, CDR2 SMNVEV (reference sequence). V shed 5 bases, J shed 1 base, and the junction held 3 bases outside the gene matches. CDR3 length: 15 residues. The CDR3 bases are TGTGCCAGCAGTAGAAGCGGGAGGAACACCGGGGAGCTGTTTTTT. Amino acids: CASSRSGRNTGELFF.

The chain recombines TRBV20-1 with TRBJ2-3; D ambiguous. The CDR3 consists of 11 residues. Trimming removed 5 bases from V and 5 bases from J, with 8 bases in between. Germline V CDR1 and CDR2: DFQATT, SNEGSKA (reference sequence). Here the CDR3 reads CSASLLDTQYF. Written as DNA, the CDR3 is TGCAGTGCTTCCCTCCTAGATACGCAGTATTTT.

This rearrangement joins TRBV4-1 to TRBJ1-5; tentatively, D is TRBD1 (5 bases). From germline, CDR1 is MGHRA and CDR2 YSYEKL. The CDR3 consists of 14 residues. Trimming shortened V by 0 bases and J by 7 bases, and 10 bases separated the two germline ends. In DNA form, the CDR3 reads TGCGCCAGCAGCCAAGATTGGGGCAGCCAGCCCCAGCATTTT. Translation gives CASSQDWGSQPQHF.

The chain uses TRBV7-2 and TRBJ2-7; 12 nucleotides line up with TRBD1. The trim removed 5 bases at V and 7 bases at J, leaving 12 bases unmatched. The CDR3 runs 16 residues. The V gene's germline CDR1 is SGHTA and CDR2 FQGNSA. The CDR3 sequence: CASSPDLGQGAKEQYF. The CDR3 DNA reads TGTGCCAGCAGCCCAGATTTGGGACAGGGGGCGAAGGAGCAGTACTTC.

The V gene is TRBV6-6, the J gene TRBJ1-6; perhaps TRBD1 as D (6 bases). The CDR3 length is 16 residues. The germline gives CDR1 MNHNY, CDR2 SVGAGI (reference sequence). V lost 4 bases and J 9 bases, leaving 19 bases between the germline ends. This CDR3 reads CASSSPPTGLVSPLHF. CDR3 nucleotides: TGTGCCAGCAGTTCACCCCCCACAGGGCTGGTTTCACCCCTCCACTTT.

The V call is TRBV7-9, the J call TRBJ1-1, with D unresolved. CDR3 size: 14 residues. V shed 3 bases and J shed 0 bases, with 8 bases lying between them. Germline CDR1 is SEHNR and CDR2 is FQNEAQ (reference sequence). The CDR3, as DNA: TGTGCCAGCAGCTTCGGGGTTATGAACACTGAAGCTTTCTTT. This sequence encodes CASSFGVMNTEAFF.

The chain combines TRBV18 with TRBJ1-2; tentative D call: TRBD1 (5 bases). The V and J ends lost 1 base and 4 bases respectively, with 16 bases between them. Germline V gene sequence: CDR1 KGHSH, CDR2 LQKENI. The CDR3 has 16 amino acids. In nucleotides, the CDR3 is TGTGCCAGCTCACCACTTTCAGGGATAAAGGTCTATGGCTACACCTTC. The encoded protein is CASSPLSGIKVYGYTF.

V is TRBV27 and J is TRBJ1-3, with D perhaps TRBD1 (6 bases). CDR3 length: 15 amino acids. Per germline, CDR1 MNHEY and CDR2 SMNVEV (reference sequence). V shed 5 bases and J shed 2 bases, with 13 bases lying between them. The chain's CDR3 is CASSPSTGTGNTIYF. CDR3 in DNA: TGTGCCAGCAGTCCATCCACAGGGACTGGAAACACCATATATTTT.

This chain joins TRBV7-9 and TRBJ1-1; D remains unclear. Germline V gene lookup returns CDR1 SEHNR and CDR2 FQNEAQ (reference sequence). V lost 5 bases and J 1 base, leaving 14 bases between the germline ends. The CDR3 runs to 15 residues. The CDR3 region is CASSPTSAANTEAFF. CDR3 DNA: TGTGCCAGCAGCCCAACTAGTGCGGCGAACACTGAAGCTTTCTTT. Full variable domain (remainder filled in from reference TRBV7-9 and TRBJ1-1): DTGVSQNPRHKITKRGQNVTFRCDPISEHNRLYWYRQTLGQGPEFLTYFQNEAQLEKSRLLSDRFSAERPKGSFSTLEIQRTEQGDSAMYLCASSPTSAANTEAFFGQGTRLTVV.

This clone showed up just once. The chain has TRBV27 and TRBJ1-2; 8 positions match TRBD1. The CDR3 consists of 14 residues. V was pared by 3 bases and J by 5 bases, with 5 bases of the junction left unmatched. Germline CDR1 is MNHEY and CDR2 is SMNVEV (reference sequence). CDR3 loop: CASSFRQGAYGYTF. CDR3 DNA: TGTGCCAGCAGTTTTCGGCAGGGGGCTTATGGCTACACCTTC.